This T cell receptor beta chain was captured by sequencing in a study of graft-versus-host responses after intestinal transplantation. Using immunoSEQ multiplex PCR, the repertoire was profiled, and TCRdb retains in-frame clones only, with some absent. The repertoire includes some 15,000 clones, under 85% of them detected once, and 7.8% sits in the top ten. Looked up from germline, CDR1 is PRHDT and CDR2 is FYEKMQ (reference sequence). The CDR3 is 15 amino acids. V lost 3 bases and J 5 bases, leaving 14 bases between the germline ends. Only a few counts were recorded for this clone. Grafts had their tissue processed, releasing intraepithelial and lamina propria lymphocytes.

Sequenced material: ileum tissue, taken approximately 61 weeks after intestinal transplant. The origin of this receptor is a human patient who received an intestinal transplant, so some T cells may come from the graft donor. The chain joins TRBV13 to TRBJ2-1; weak D call: TRBD2 (5 bases). This chain's CDR3 is CASSLSGIRNNEQFF. The CDR3 region has the DNA TGTGCCAGCAGCTTGTCGGGGATCCGGAACAATGAGCAGTTCTTC.